Following are 16 T cell receptor beta chains from one sample sequenced in a study of technical replicates of blood from several donors. Sequenced by immunoSEQ multiplex PCR; TCRdb stores in-frame clones only, minus some. This sample carries about 15,000 clones, roughly 91% of them seen once, and the ten largest clones take over 10%. The specimen was PBMCs. The receptors were gathered from a human donor in good health.

CDR3 in amino acids: CASSADREDYGYTF. The CDR3 coding sequence is TGCGCCAGCAGCGCGGACAGGGAAGACTATGGCTACACCTTC. The chain recombines TRBV5-1 with TRBJ1-2, with 8 bases matching TRBD1. The V gene's germline CDR1 is SGHRS and CDR2 YFSETQ. Trimming took 4 bases from V and 3 from J; bases not matched to a gene: 5. This CDR3 contains 14 residues. The complete variable domain, with remaining parts taken from reference TRBV5-1 and TRBJ1-2, reads KAGVTQTPRYLIKTRGQQVTLSCSPISGHRSVSWYQQTPGQGLQFLFEYFSETQRNKGNFPGRFSGRQFSNSRSEMNVSTLELGDSALYLCASSADREDYGYTFGSGTRLTVV.

This sequence joins TRBV7-9 and TRBJ1-2, with D tentatively TRBD1 (6 bases). With 7 bases removed from V and 5 bases from J, the gap between germline ends came to 20 bases. The CDR3 consists of 15 residues. The germline V gene encodes CDR1 SEHNR and CDR2 FQNEAQ (reference sequence). CDR3 sequence (DNA): TGTGCCAGCACCCTCGAGGGGACACCGAGGTATGGCTACACCTTC. Its translation is CASTLEGTPRYGYTF.

The J gene is TRBJ1-3, the V gene TRBV2, with 8 nucleotides matching TRBD1. J lost 0 bases, V lost 4 bases, and 2 bases had no gene match. The CDR3 covers 15 residues. Germline CDR1 reads SNHLY; CDR2 reads FYNNEI. CDR3: CASSGTGLSGNTIYF. CDR3 nucleotide sequence: TGTGCCAGCAGTGGGACAGGGCTCTCTGGAAACACCATATATTTT.

CDR3 residues: CASSESRTSGSYEQYF. As DNA, the CDR3 is TGCGCCAGCAGTGAGAGTCGGACTAGCGGATCCTACGAGCAGTACTTC. The genes are TRBV10-2 and TRBJ2-7, with 10 nucleotides matching TRBD2. J was trimmed by 1 base and V by 2 bases; bases with no gene match: 5. The CDR3 is 16 amino acids. From germline, CDR1 is WSHSY and CDR2 SAAADI.

The chain recombines TRBV14 with TRBJ2-2; tentatively, D is TRBD2 (5 bases). V lost 1 base, J lost 5 bases, and 17 bases lay in between. Germline values: CDR1 SGHDN, CDR2 FVKESK. CDR3 size: 17 residues. The DNA for the CDR3 is TGTGCCAGCAGCCAAGTCCCGGCGGACTTTGGTACCGGGGAGCTGTTTTTT. It encodes CASSQVPADFGTGELFF. Full variable domain (missing parts from reference TRBV14 and TRBJ2-2): EAGVTQFPSHSVIEKGQTVTLRCDPISGHDNLYWYRRVMGKEIKFLLHFVKESKQDESGMPNNRFLAERTGGTYSTLKVQPAELEDSGVYFCASSQVPADFGTGELFFGEGSRLTVL.

This rearrangement joins TRBV5-4 to TRBJ1-2, with D perhaps TRBD1 (5 bases). Germline CDR1 and CDR2: SGHNT and YYREEE (reference sequence). V dropped 0 bases and J dropped 1 base, with 13 bases sitting between them. The CDR3 is made up of 16 amino acids. CDR3 residues: CASSLGGGADNYGYTF. The CDR3 region has the DNA TGTGCCAGCAGCTTGGGGGGGGGTGCGGATAACTATGGCTACACCTTC.

The genes are TRBV9 and TRBJ1-2; 8 nucleotides align to TRBD1. The germline V gene encodes CDR1 SGDLS and CDR2 YYNGEE. The V gene end was trimmed by 4 bases and the J gene end by 2 bases; junction bases not matched to a gene: 13. This CDR3 spans 17 amino acids. The CDR3 reads CASSFKGGQGANYGYTF. As DNA, the CDR3 is TGTGCCAGCAGCTTTAAAGGAGGACAGGGAGCCAACTATGGCTACACCTTC.

This chain links TRBV5-4 with TRBJ2-1; 7 bases are shared with TRBD1. Per germline, CDR1 SGHNT and CDR2 YYREEE (reference sequence). Trimming at V came to 0 bases and at J to 7 bases, leaving 7 bases not matched to a gene. The CDR3 runs to 15 residues. The CDR3 protein is CASSLGGGLRNEQFF. The CDR3 region has the DNA TGTGCCAGCAGCTTGGGAGGGGGCCTAAGGAATGAGCAGTTCTTC.

The gene calls are TRBV7-9 and TRBJ2-3, with D perhaps matching TRBD2 (6 bases). CDR1 is SEHNR, CDR2 FQNEAQ, per germline (reference sequence). The ends were cut back, 2 bases at V and 4 bases at J, with 16 bases in the middle. The length of the CDR3 is 16 residues. The chain's CDR3 is CASSLFGSGVSDTQYF. In DNA form, the CDR3 reads TGTGCCAGCAGCTTATTCGGGTCGGGAGTATCAGATACGCAGTATTTT.

CDR3: CASSGGQGALGNTGELFF. CDR3 sequence (DNA): TGCGCCAGCAGCGGAGGACAGGGGGCGTTGGGGAACACCGGGGAGCTGTTTTTT. V usage is TRBV5-1 and J usage is TRBJ2-2; 11 bases line up with TRBD1. Unmatched junction bases numbered 9, after V lost 4 bases and J lost 1 base. The CDR3 is 18 residues long. Per the germline V gene, CDR1 is SGHRS and CDR2 is YFSETQ.

The chain recombines TRBV9 with TRBJ2-1; 10 bases map to TRBD1. The germline V gene has CDR1 SGDLS and CDR2 YYNGEE. The J segment lost 7 bases and the V segment lost 3 bases, leaving 7 bases of the junction unmatched. This CDR3 is built from 15 residues. The CDR3 region is CASSERQGARNEQFF. The CDR3 bases are TGTGCCAGCAGCGAAAGACAGGGGGCGCGTAATGAGCAGTTCTTC.

The J gene is TRBJ2-2, the V gene TRBV27, with 11 bases lining up with TRBD2. This CDR3 is 17 amino acids long. Germline loops: CDR1 MNHEY, CDR2 SMNVEV (reference sequence). V lost 6 bases to trimming and J lost 3 bases; unmatched junction nucleotides: 9. The CDR3 nucleotides read TGTGCCAGCAGCCCGATTAGCGGGAGGGTGGACACCGGGGAGCTGTTTTTT. It encodes CASSPISGRVDTGELFF.

Written as DNA, the CDR3 is TGTGCCAGCAGCTTGGGTGTCCAGGGGGCCGGGGCCAACGTCCTGACTTTC. Protein: CASSLGVQGAGANVLTF. The chain links TRBV7-9 to TRBJ2-6; TRBD1 matches at 8 bases. V lost 3 bases and J lost 4; bases outside the gene matches: 8. This CDR3 is built from 17 residues. Germline V gene data show CDR1 as SEHNR and CDR2 as FQNEAQ (reference sequence).

Only a few counts were recorded for this clone. This chain links TRBV7-9 with TRBJ1-1; a weak D match, TRBD1 (6 bases). Germline CDR1 reads SEHNR; CDR2 reads FQNEAQ (reference sequence). The length of the CDR3 is 15 residues. V shed 3 bases and J shed 2 bases, with 13 bases lying between them. The CDR3 bases are TGTGCCAGCAGCTTCGGACAGCTACCCAACACTGAAGCTTTCTTT. Translating gives CASSFGQLPNTEAFF.

This clone showed up just once. This chain joins TRBV28 and TRBJ1-4; tentatively, D is TRBD1 (5 bases). Germline loops: CDR1 MDHEN, CDR2 SYDVKM. The germline V and J ends were trimmed by 10 bases and 7 bases, with 16 bases remaining between them. The CDR3 extends over 13 amino acids. The CDR3 sequence is CATGLGGGEKLFF. DNA of the CDR3: TGTGCCACCGGGCTCGGGGGAGGTGAAAAACTGTTTTTT.

V and J are TRBV19 and TRBJ2-5; unclear D gene. The CDR3 length is 13 residues. CDR1 is LNHDA and CDR2 is SQIVND in the germline V gene (reference sequence). V lost 1 base and J 2 bases, leaving 5 bases between the germline ends. CDR3 bases: TGTGCCAGTAGTATAGGGCAGCAAGAGACCCAGTACTTC. It translates to CASSIGQQETQYF.